This entry describes one T cell receptor beta chain. Profiling relied on immunoSEQ multiplex PCR, and the TCRdb table lists in-frame clones only, not all of them. The table has 70,000 to 95,000 clones, about nine tenths seen once. The sample is drawn from a study of glioma-infiltrating T cells after dendritic cell vaccination. The V and J ends lost 4 bases and 1 base, in that order; junction bases with no gene match: 8. Looked up from germline, CDR1 is SGHRS and CDR2 is YFSETQ. CDR3 size: 17 residues. The time point is: after dendritic cell vaccination, including at tumor progression/relapse. Only patients with spare fresh-frozen tumor and over two years of follow-up were included.

This clonotype was obtained from a human donor with glioblastoma. The V and J genes are TRBV5-1 and TRBJ2-1; 10 nucleotides line up with TRBD1. Sample: blood, taken after dendritic cell vaccination. The CDR3 is CASSTGTGDLSYNEQFF. CDR3 DNA: TGCGCCAGCAGCACCGGGACAGGGGACCTTTCCTACAATGAGCAGTTCTTC.